This T cell receptor (beta chain) was identified during a study of shared clonotypes between healthy human individuals. To note about this clone: Its antigen is unknown.

Study observations and caveats: Of the naive CD4 clonotypes, 4% to 5% were shared across several donors. Relative to their counterparts shared across all four donors, non-shared clonotypes exhibited diminished generation probabilities.

Looked up from germline, CDR1 is MNHEY and CDR2 is SVGAGI. Trimming pared 6 bases from V and 4 bases from J, leaving 10 bases between. The CDR3 has 14 residues. The table came from immunoSEQ multiplex PCR; TCRdb's copy has only in-frame clones and leaves some out. This sample has approximately 2,000,000 clones; 93% occur once, and the top ten carry about 1.7%. CD8 cells regarded as naive lacked CD45RO, were positively chosen for CCR7, and omitted terminally differentiated effector memory CD45RA+ cells. The TCR originated in a man between 18 and 35 years old in good health. Some clones in this sample may be carry-over from other donors' samples. Sequencing was carried out using naive CD8+ T cells from PBMCs. This chain links TRBV6-5 with TRBJ2-6; D ambiguous. CDR3 coding DNA: TGTGCCAGCAGGCCACCCGAGGGGGCCAACGTCCTGACTTTC. As protein: CASRPPEGANVLTF.